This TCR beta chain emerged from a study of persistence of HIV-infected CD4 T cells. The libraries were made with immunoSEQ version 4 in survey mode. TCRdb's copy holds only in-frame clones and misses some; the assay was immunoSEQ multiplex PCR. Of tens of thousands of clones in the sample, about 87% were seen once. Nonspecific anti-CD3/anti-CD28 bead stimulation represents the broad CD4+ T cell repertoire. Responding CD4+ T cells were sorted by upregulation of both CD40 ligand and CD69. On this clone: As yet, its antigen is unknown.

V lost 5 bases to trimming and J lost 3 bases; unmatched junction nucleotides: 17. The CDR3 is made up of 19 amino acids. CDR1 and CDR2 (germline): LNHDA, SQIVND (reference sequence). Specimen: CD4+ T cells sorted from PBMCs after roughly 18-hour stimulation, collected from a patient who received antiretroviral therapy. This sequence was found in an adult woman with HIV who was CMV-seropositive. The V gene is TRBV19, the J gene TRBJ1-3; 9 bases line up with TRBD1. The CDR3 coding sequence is TGTGCCAGTAGTCACGGGACAGGGAGATCCCGCTACTTTGGAAACACCATATATTTT. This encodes CASSHGTGRSRYFGNTIYF.